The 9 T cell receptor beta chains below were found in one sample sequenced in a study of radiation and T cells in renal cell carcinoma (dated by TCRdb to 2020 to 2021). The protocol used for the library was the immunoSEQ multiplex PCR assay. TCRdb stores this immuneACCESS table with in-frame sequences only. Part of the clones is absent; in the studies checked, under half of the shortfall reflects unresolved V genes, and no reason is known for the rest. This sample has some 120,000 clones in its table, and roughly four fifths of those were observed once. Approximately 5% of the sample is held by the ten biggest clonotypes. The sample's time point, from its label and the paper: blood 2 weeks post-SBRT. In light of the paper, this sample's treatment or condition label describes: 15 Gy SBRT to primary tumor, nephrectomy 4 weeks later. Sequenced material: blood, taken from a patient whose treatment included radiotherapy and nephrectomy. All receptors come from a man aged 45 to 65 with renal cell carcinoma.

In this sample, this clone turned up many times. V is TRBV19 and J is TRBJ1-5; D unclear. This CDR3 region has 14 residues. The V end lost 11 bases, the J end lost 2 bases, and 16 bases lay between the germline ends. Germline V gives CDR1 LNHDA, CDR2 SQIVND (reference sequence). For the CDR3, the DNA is TGTGCCGCCTCGTGGACGGGTGGCAATCAGCCCCAGCATTTT. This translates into CAASWTGGNQPQHF.

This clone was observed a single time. The CDR3 spells CASSLSSGGGYGYTF. As DNA, the CDR3 is TGTGCCAGCAGCTTAAGCTCGGGGGGCGGGTATGGCTACACCTTC. The chain has TRBV28 and TRBJ1-2; tentatively, D is TRBD1 (6 bases). The V and J ends lost 6 bases and 5 bases respectively, with 19 bases between them. Germline assignment: CDR1 MDHEN and CDR2 SYDVKM. CDR3 length: 15 residues.

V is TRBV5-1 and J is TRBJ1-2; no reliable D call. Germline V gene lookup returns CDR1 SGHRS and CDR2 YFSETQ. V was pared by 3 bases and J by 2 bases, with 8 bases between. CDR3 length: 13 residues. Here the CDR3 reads CASSSATNYGYTF. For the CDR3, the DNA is TGCGCCAGCAGCTCAGCAACCAACTATGGCTACACCTTC.

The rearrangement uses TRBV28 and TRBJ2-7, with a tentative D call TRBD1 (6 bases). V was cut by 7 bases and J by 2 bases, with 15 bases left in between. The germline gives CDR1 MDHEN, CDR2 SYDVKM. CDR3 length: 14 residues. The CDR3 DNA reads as TGTGCCAGCACCTCCGGGACATTCACCTACGAGCAGTACTTC. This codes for CASTSGTFTYEQYF.

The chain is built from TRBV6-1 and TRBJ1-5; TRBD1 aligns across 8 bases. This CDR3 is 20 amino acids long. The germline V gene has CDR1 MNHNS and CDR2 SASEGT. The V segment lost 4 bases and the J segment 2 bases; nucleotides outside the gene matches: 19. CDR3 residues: CASSVGLTGQVRLGNQPQHF. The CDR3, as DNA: TGTGCCAGCAGTGTGGGGCTAACGGGACAGGTTCGTTTGGGCAATCAGCCCCAGCATTTT.

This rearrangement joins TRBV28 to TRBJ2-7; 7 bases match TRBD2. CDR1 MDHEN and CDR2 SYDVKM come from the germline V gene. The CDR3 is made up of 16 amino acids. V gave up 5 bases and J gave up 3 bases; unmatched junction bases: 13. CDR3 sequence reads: CASSPRVLAEVYEQYF. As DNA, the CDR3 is TGTGCCAGCAGTCCCCGTGTGCTAGCGGAGGTCTACGAGCAGTACTTC.

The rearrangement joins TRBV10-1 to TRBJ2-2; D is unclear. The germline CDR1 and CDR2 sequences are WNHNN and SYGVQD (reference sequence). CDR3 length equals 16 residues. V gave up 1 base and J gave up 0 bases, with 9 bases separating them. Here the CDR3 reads CASSELGSANTGELFF. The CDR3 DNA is TGCGCCAGCAGTGAGTTAGGAAGCGCGAACACCGGGGAGCTGTTTTTT.

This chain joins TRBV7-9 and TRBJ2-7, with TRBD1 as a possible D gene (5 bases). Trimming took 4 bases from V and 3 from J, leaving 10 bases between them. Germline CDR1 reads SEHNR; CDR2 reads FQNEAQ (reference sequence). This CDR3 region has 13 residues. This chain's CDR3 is CASSSRQRYEQYF. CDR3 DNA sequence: TGTGCCAGCAGCTCCCGACAGCGCTACGAGCAGTACTTC.

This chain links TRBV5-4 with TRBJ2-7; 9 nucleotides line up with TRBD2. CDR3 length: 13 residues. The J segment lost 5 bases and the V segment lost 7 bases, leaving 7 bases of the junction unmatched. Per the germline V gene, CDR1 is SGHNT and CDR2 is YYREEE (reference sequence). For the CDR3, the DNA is TGTGCCAGCGCGGGAGGGGGCCCTCACGAGCAGTACTTC. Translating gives CASAGGGPHEQYF.